These 5 T cell receptor beta chains were sequenced from one sample in a study of T cell repertoires in cytomegalovirus infection. TCRdb ran MiXCR on the reads and lists one entry per CDR3 protein. The sample carries about 400,000 distinct CDR3 sequences, roughly 36% recorded once. No antigen has been assigned to these receptors. Sequences were derived from cultured PBMCs, sampled from culture after CMV antigen stimulation. The receptors originated from a human donor in good health (CMV status not recorded). Some clones in this sample may be carry-over from other donors' samples.

This clonotype occurred a few times. The genes are TRBV4-1 and TRBJ1-2; tentative D call: TRBD1 (5 bases). Deletions cut 0 bases from V and 3 bases from J, with 11 bases between. Per the germline V gene, CDR1 is MGHRA and CDR2 is YSYEKL. The CDR3 consists of 15 residues. The CDR3 DNA sequence: TGCGCCAGCAGCCAAGATGGCGGGGGTGACTATGGCTACACCTTC. It translates to CASSQDGGGDYGYTF.

The chain employs TRBV7-2 and TRBJ2-7; D is ambiguous. The CDR3 is 15 residues long. The germline gives CDR1 SGHTA, CDR2 FQGNSA. Trimming took off 5 bases at V and 0 bases at J, with 14 bases between the two ends. The CDR3 DNA reads as TGTGCCAGCAGCCTGAGACCGACGAGCTCCTACGAGCAGTACTTC. Protein sequence: CASSLRPTSSYEQYF.

This clonotype was picked up one time. V and J are TRBV6-1 and TRBJ2-3; perhaps TRBD1 as D (5 bases). The CDR3 length is 14 residues. Deletions cut 4 bases from V and 0 bases from J, with 8 bases between. The germline V gene has CDR1 MNHNS and CDR2 SASEGT. CDR3 sequence: CASSGAGSTDTQYF. In DNA form, the CDR3 reads TGTGCCAGCAGTGGGGCAGGGAGCACAGATACGCAGTATTTT.

On this clonotype itself: A read error is possible here, since a much larger clone lies one base away. The CDR3 loop is CASTRESTSPLHF. The CDR3 nucleotides read TGTGCCAGCACCAGGGAGAGTACGTCACCCCTCCACTTT. The chain links TRBV2 to TRBJ1-6; D may be TRBD1 (5 bases). Germline loops: CDR1 SNHLY, CDR2 FYNNEI. With 7 bases removed from V and 10 bases from J, the gap between germline ends came to 14 bases. The CDR3 is 13 residues long. The complete variable domain, with remaining parts taken from reference TRBV2 and TRBJ1-6, reads EPEVTQTPSHQVTQMGQEVILRCVPISNHLYFYWYRQILGQKVEFLVSFYNNEISEKSEIFDDQFSVERPDGSNFTLKIRSTKLEDSAMYFCASTRESTSPLHFGNGTRLTVT.

The table lists this clonotype with a few counts. This sequence joins TRBV12-3 or TRBV12-4 and TRBJ2-7; 10 bases line up with TRBD2. There are 16 residues in the CDR3. V lost 2 bases and J lost 2; bases outside the gene matches: 6. CDR3 nucleotides: TGTGCCAGCAGTTTAAGAAGCGGGAGGGGGACCTACGAGCAGTACTTC. Residues: CASSLRSGRGTYEQYF.